Given below is one T cell receptor beta chain in context. These data are taken from a study of control samples from healthy donors and cancer patients. This CDR3 is built from 15 residues. The V and J ends lost 1 base and 1 base, in that order; junction bases with no gene match: 3. Looked up from germline, CDR1 is PRHDT and CDR2 is FYEKMQ (reference sequence). Data came from immunoSEQ multiplex PCR; TCRdb stores just in-frame clones and leaves some out. The sample consists of about 120,000 clones, 85% to 90% of them appearing once. V gene TRBV13 combines with J gene TRBJ2-7; 8 positions agree with TRBD1. The sample consisted of blood. This sequence was found in a woman aged 65 to 85 in good health. The CDR3 sequence: CASSLDGTGSYEQYF. The CDR3 DNA sequence: TGTGCCAGCAGCTTAGATGGGACAGGATCCTACGAGCAGTACTTC.